These 23 T cell receptor beta chains came from one sample sequenced in a study of OX40 agonist ivuxolimab in advanced cancers. Clones were read by immunoSEQ multiplex PCR, and TCRdb kept only the in-frame ones, dropping some. The repertoire holds 65,000 to 85,000 clones, around 92% seen once, with 10% in the top ten. Sequenced here: CD4+ or CD8+ T cells sorted from blood, sampled in a trial of the OX40 agonist ivuxolimab. The receptors stem from an adult with an advanced solid tumor such as melanoma, head and neck, liver or kidney cancer.

The chain has TRBV5-5 and TRBJ1-4; maybe TRBD1 (5 bases). V was shortened by 0 bases and J by 7 bases, with 13 bases between the two germline ends. Germline CDR1 SGHKS, CDR2 YYEKEE (reference sequence). There are 15 residues in the CDR3. Here the CDR3 DNA reads TGTGCCAGCAGCTTGGCTCAAGGGGCCGGTGAAAAACTGTTTTTT. Amino acid sequence: CASSLAQGAGEKLFF.

The chain has TRBV2 and TRBJ2-5, with TRBD2 matching over 8 bases. Germline V gene lookup returns CDR1 SNHLY and CDR2 FYNNEI. This CDR3 contains 13 residues. V was clipped by 9 bases and J by 9 bases; unmatched bases: 12. The CDR3 bases are TGTGCCAGTGTTCCGGGACTAGGAGACGCCCAGTACTTC. Its protein is CASVPGLGDAQYF.

The rearrangement joins TRBV4-2 to TRBJ2-4; 8 bases align to TRBD1. V lost 2 bases to trimming and J lost 7 bases; unmatched junction nucleotides: 7. The CDR3 is 15 residues long. Germline loops: CDR1 LGHNA, CDR2 YNFKEQ. CDR3 sequence reads: CASSQPGQVQNIQYF. For the CDR3, the DNA is TGTGCCAGCAGCCAACCGGGACAGGTTCAGAACATTCAGTACTTC.

This chain links TRBV7-9 with TRBJ2-3, with D uncertain. Germline-derived CDR1 and CDR2 are SEHNR and FQNEAQ (reference sequence). This CDR3 is 11 amino acids long. Trimming cost V 3 bases and J 2 bases, with 0 bases left between them. The CDR3 reads CASSFTDTQYF. The CDR3 DNA is TGTGCCAGCAGCTTCACAGATACGCAGTATTTT. Full variable domain (missing parts from reference TRBV7-9 and TRBJ2-3): DTGVSQNPRHKITKRGQNVTFRCDPISEHNRLYWYRQTLGQGPEFLTYFQNEAQLEKSRLLSDRFSAERPKGSFSTLEIQRTEQGDSAMYLCASSFTDTQYFGPGTRLTVL.

The genes are TRBV21-1 and TRBJ2-5. TRBV21-1 is a pseudogene locus. The CDR3 totals 13 residues. The CDR3 DNA follows: TGTGCCAGCAGCAAAGTGGAAGAAGAGACCCAGTACTTC. Residues: CASSKVEEETQYF.

This chain joins TRBV14 and TRBJ2-5; the D gene could be TRBD1 or TRBD2 (5 bases each). Germline V gene lookup returns CDR1 SGHDN and CDR2 FVKESK. V lost 4 bases to trimming and J lost 4 bases, with 16 bases between them. The CDR3 contains 15 residues. The CDR3, as DNA: TGTGCCAGCAGCCGGGACCCCTGGAGTGCAGAGACCCAGTACTTC. Its protein product is CASSRDPWSAETQYF.

V usage is TRBV13 and J usage is TRBJ2-3; D is uncertain. The CDR3 contains 14 residues. CDR1 and CDR2 (germline): PRHDT, FYEKMQ (reference sequence). The V end lost 8 bases, the J end lost 0 bases, and 12 bases lay between the germline ends. The chain's CDR3 is CASSPRSSTDTQYF. The CDR3 DNA sequence: TGTGCCAGCTCCCCTAGGAGTAGCACAGATACGCAGTATTTT. Together with reference TRBV13 and TRBJ2-3, the CDR3 gives the full variable domain: AAGVIQSPRHLIKEKRETATLKCYPIPRHDTVYWYQQGPGQDPQFLISFYEKMQSDKGSIPDRFSAQQFSDYHSELNMSSLELGDSALYFCASSPRSSTDTQYFGPGTRLTVL.

This chain joins TRBV5-1 and TRBJ1-4; D ambiguous. CDR3 length equals 13 residues. V was cut by 4 bases and J by 8 bases, with 12 bases left in between. Germline CDR1 and CDR2: SGHRS and YFSETQ. This chain's CDR3 is CASSRLGYEKLFF. Here the CDR3 DNA reads TGCGCCAGCAGCCGCCTGGGTTACGAAAAACTGTTTTTT.

V gene TRBV18 combines with J gene TRBJ1-2; 8 positions match TRBD1. With 4 bases clipped from V and 4 bases from J, the junction kept 5 bases outside the gene matches. The V gene's germline CDR1 is KGHSH and CDR2 LQKENI. This CDR3 contains 14 residues. The CDR3 sequence is CASSQGTGFYGYTF. CDR3 coding DNA: TGTGCCAGCTCACAAGGGACAGGCTTCTATGGCTACACCTTC.

This chain links TRBV5-1 with TRBJ1-4, with D unclear. Between the trimmed V and J ends, which lost 0 bases and 5 bases, there was a span of 11 bases. The CDR3 is 15 residues long. Germline CDR1 and CDR2: SGHRS and YFSETQ. This chain's CDR3 is CASSLGPTGNEKLFF. The CDR3 DNA reads as TGCGCCAGCAGCTTGGGGCCCACGGGGAATGAAAAACTGTTTTTT.

The chain has TRBV19 and TRBJ1-5; D is possibly TRBD1 (5 bases). Germline values: CDR1 LNHDA, CDR2 SQIVND (reference sequence). V shed 0 bases and J shed 1 base, with 10 bases lying between them. The CDR3 is made up of 16 amino acids. Here the CDR3 reads CASSIEGGWSNQPQHF. CDR3 DNA sequence: TGTGCCAGTAGTATAGAGGGGGGTTGGAGCAATCAGCCCCAGCATTTT.

This sequence joins TRBV2 and TRBJ1-2; D gene ambiguous. The CDR3 covers 13 residues. Germline lookup yields CDR1 SNHLY and CDR2 FYNNEI. V was clipped by 3 bases and J by 3 bases, with 8 bases between them. Here the CDR3 DNA reads TGTGCCAGCAGTGACCTGGGGTACTATGGCTACACCTTC. Protein: CASSDLGYYGYTF.

V usage is TRBV29-1 and J usage is TRBJ2-7, with a tentative D call TRBD1 (7 bases). With 6 bases removed from V and 4 bases from J, the gap between germline ends came to 19 bases. The CDR3 runs to 14 residues. Germline lookup yields CDR1 SQVTM and CDR2 ANQGSEA. The CDR3 here is CSVRPYAGGYEQYF. CDR3 nucleotide sequence: TGCAGCGTACGCCCCTATGCAGGGGGGTACGAGCAGTACTTC.

This clone appeared a single time. V is TRBV6-1 and J is TRBJ1-2, with 7 bases identical to TRBD1. CDR3 length: 14 residues. Germline V gene sequence: CDR1 MNHNS, CDR2 SASEGT. Unmatched junction bases numbered 10, after V lost 4 bases and J lost 8 bases. As DNA, the CDR3 is TGTGCCAGCAGTGCAAAGGACAGGTCCGGGGGCTACACCTTC. As protein: CASSAKDRSGGYTF.

This rearrangement joins TRBV5-6 to TRBJ1-1; the D is unclear. The CDR3 has 13 residues. Germline V gene data show CDR1 as SGHDT and CDR2 as YYEEEE. The V end was cut by 4 bases, the J end by 7 bases, with 14 bases between. CDR3 sequence reads: CASSLIDRSEAFF. CDR3 sequence (DNA): TGTGCCAGCAGCCTTATCGACCGGAGTGAAGCTTTCTTT.

This clone was detected once. This sequence joins TRBV29-1 and TRBJ1-2; 8 bases align to TRBD1. The V and J ends lost 0 bases and 6 bases, in that order; junction bases with no gene match: 6. Germline-derived CDR1 and CDR2 are SQVTM and ANQGSEA. This CDR3 region has 14 residues. CDR3 nucleotides: TGCAGCGTTGAAGATCGTGGCAGGGGGCATGGCTACACCTTC. Its protein is CSVEDRGRGHGYTF.

The rearrangement joins TRBV27 to TRBJ2-2; 10 bases line up with TRBD2. The CDR3 length is 16 residues. CDR1 is MNHEY and CDR2 is SMNVEV in the germline V gene (reference sequence). The ends lost 5 bases at V and 5 bases at J; junction bases unmatched: 8. CDR3 coding DNA: TGTGCCAGCAGTCCCAAGCGGGAGGGTGGAACCGGGGAGCTGTTTTTT. This sequence encodes CASSPKREGGTGELFF.

This clone was detected only once. In DNA, the CDR3 is TGTGCCAGCAGCTGGGACAGCCGGTACGAGCAGTACTTC. This codes for CASSWDSRYEQYF. This chain joins TRBV7-9 and TRBJ2-7; 7 bases are shared with TRBD1. The V and J ends lost 4 bases and 4 bases, in that order; junction bases with no gene match: 4. The germline V gene encodes CDR1 SEHNR and CDR2 FQNEAQ (reference sequence). The CDR3 length is 13 residues.

This clone was counted between two and nine times. This chain links TRBV2 with TRBJ2-6; TRBD1 matches 10 bases. This CDR3 comprises 17 residues. With 3 bases clipped from V and 0 bases from J, the junction kept 2 bases outside the gene matches. Germline-derived CDR1 and CDR2 are SNHLY and FYNNEI. DNA for the CDR3: TGTGCCAGCAGTGAGGACAGGGGGTTCTCTGGGGCCAACGTCCTGACTTTC. Its translation is CASSEDRGFSGANVLTF.

This chain uses TRBV5-6 with TRBJ2-4, with TRBD1 as a possible D gene (6 bases). CDR1 and CDR2 (germline): SGHDT, YYEEEE. The ends were cut back, 0 bases at V and 1 base at J, with 8 bases in the middle. The CDR3 runs to 15 residues. CDR3 loop: CASSLGTVAKNIQYF. The CDR3, as DNA: TGTGCCAGCAGCTTGGGGACAGTGGCCAAAAACATTCAGTACTTC.

The chain uses TRBV11-2 and TRBJ2-5; D possibly corresponds to TRBD2 (5 bases). The V gene lost 5 bases and the J gene lost 3 bases, with 7 bases spanning the gap. The CDR3 runs to 12 residues. Germline V gene sequence: CDR1 SGHAT, CDR2 FQNNGV. CDR3 sequence reads: CASSRTEETQYF. CDR3 coding DNA: TGTGCCAGCAGCCGGACTGAAGAGACCCAGTACTTC.

Only one count was recorded for this clone. The chain uses TRBV6-5 and TRBJ1-1; TRBD1 is a possible D gene (6 bases). Germline V gene data show CDR1 as MNHEY and CDR2 as SVGAGI. Trimming pared 6 bases from V and 4 bases from J, leaving 15 bases between. The CDR3 has 14 amino acids. This CDR3 is CASRKQGWVTEAFF. CDR3 DNA sequence: TGTGCCAGCAGGAAACAGGGTTGGGTCACTGAAGCTTTCTTT.

The chain carries TRBV23-1 and TRBJ1-3; D may be TRBD1 (5 bases). Being an ORF, TRBV23-1 has a function that is uncertain. The CDR3 extends over 16 amino acids. With 0 bases removed from V and 4 bases from J, the gap between germline ends came to 13 bases. CDR3 sequence: CASSQSARVGGNTIYF. The CDR3 region has the DNA TGCGCCAGCAGTCAATCCGCCAGGGTCGGAGGAAACACCATATATTTT.